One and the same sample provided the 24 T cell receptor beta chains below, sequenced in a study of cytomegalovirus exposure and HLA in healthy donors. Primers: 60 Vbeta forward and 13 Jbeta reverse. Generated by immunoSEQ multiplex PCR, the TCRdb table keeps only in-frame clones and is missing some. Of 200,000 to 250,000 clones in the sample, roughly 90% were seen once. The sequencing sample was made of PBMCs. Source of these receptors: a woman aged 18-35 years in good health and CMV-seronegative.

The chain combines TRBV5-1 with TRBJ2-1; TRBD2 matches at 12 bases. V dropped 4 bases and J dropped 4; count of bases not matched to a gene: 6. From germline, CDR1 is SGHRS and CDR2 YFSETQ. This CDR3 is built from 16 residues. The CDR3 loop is CASSPGTSGSYNEQFF. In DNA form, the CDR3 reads TGCGCCAGCAGCCCGGGGACTAGCGGGTCTTACAATGAGCAGTTCTTC.

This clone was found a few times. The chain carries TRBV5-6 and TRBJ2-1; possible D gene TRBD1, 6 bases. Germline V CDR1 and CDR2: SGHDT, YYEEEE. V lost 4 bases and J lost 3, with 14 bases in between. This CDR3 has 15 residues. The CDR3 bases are TGTGCCAGCAGCCGGCGGGCGACAGGCTACAATGAGCAGTTCTTC. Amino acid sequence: CASSRRATGYNEQFF.

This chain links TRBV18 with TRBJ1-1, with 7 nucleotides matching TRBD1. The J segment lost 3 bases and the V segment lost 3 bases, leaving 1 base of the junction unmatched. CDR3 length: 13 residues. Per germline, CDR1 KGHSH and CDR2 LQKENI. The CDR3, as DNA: TGTGCCAGCTCACCCGGGACAGACACTGAAGCTTTCTTT. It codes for CASSPGTDTEAFF.

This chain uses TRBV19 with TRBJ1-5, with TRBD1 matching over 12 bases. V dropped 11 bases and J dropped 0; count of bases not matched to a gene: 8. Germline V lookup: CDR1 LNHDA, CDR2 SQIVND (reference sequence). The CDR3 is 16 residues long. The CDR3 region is CASTGQGANSNQPQHF. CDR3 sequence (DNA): TGTGCCTCGACGGGACAGGGGGCGAATAGCAATCAGCCCCAGCATTTT.

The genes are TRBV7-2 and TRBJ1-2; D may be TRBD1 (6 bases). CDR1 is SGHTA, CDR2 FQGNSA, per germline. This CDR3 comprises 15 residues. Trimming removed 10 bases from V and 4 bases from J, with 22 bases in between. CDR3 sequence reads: CATRTGKKVSYGYTF. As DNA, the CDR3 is TGTGCCACCCGCACAGGGAAGAAAGTCAGCTATGGCTACACCTTC. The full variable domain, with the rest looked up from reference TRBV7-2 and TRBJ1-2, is GAGVSQSPSNKVTEKGKDVELRCDPISGHTALYWYRQSLGQGLEFLIYFQGNSAPDKSGLPSDRFSAERTGGSVSTLTIQRTQQEDSAVYLCATRTGKKVSYGYTFGSGTRLTVV.

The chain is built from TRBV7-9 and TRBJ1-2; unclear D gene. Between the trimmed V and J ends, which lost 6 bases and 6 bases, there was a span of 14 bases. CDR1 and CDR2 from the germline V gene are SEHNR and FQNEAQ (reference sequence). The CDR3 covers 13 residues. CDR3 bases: TGTGCCAGCAGTCCTCCAGTGTCCCATGGCTACACCTTC. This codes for CASSPPVSHGYTF.

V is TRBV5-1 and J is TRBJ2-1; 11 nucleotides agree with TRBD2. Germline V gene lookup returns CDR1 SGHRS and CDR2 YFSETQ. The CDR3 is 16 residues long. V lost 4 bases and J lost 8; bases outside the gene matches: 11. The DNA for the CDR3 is TGCGCCAGCAGCCCTACAACTAGCGGGGGTTTTTATGAGCAGTTCTTC. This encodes CASSPTTSGGFYEQFF.

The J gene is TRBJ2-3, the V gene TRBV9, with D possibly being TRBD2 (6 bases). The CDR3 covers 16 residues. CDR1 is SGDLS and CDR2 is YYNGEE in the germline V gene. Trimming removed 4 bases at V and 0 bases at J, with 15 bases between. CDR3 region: CASSPNMGGSTDTQYF. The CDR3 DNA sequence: TGTGCCAGCAGCCCGAACATGGGGGGTAGCACAGATACGCAGTATTTT.

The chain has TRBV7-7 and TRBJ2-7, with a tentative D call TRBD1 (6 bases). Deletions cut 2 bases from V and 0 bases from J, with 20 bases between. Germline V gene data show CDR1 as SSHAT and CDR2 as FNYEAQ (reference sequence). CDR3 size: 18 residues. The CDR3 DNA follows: TGTGCCAGCAGCTTAACAGGGCCACCGAGGCAGAGCTCCTACGAGCAGTACTTC. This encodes CASSLTGPPRQSSYEQYF.

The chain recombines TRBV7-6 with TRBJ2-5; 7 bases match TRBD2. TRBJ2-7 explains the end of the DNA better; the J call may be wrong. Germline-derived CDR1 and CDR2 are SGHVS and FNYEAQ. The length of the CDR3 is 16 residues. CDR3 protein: CASSPSSGRAYYEQYF. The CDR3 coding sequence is TGTGCCAGCAGCCCCTCGTCAGGGAGGGCCTACTACGAGCAGTACTTC.

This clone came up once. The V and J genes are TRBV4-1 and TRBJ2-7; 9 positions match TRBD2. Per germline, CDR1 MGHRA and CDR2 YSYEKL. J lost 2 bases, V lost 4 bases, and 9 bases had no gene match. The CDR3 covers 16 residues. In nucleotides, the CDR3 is TGCGCCAGCAGCCGCCTGACTAGCGGTACTCCCTACGAGCAGTACTTC. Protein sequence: CASSRLTSGTPYEQYF.

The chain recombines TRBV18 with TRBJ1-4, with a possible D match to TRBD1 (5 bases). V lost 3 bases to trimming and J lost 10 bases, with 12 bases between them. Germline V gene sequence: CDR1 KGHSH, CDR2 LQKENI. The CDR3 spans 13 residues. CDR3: CASSPTTGGKLFF. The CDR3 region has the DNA TGTGCCAGCTCACCTACCACAGGCGGAAAACTGTTTTTT.

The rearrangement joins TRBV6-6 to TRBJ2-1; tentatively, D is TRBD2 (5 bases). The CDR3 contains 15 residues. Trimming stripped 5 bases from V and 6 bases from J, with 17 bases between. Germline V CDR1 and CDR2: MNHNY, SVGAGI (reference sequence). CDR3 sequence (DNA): TGTGCCAGCAGTCTAGTAGGTGCCGGACTCAATGAGCAGTTCTTC. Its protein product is CASSLVGAGLNEQFF.

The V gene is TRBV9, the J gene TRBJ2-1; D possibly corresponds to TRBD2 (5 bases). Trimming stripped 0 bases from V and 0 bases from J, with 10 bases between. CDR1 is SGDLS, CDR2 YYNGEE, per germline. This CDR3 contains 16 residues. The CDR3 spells CASSVESGSSYNEQFF. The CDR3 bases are TGTGCCAGCAGCGTAGAATCGGGGAGCTCCTACAATGAGCAGTTCTTC.

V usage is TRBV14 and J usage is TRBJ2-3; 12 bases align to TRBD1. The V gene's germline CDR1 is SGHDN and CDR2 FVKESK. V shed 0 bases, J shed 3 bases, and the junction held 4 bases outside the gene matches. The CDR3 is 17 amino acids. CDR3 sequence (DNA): TGTGCCAGCAGCCAAGAGGGACAGGGGGCGCGGACAGATACGCAGTATTTT. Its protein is CASSQEGQGARTDTQYF.

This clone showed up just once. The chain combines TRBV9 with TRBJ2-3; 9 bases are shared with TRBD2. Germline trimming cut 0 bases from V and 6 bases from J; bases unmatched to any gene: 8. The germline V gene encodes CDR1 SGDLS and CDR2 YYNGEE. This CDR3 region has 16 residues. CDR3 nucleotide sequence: TGTGCCAGCAGCGTAGGGGGTAGCGGGGGCTTTGATACGCAGTATTTT. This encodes CASSVGGSGGFDTQYF.

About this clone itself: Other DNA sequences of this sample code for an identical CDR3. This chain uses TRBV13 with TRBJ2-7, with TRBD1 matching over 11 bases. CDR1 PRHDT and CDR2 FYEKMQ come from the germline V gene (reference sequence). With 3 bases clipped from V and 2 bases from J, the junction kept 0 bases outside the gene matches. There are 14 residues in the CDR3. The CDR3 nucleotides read TGTGCCAGCAGCTTGGGACAGGGGGCCTACGAGCAGTACTTC. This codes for CASSLGQGAYEQYF.

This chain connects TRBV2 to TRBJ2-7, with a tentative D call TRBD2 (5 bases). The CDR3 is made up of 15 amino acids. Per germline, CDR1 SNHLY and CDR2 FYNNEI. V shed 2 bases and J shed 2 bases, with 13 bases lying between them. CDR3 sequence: CASSEFVGAAYEQYF. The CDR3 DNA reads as TGTGCCAGCAGTGAATTTGTGGGAGCCGCCTACGAGCAGTACTTC.

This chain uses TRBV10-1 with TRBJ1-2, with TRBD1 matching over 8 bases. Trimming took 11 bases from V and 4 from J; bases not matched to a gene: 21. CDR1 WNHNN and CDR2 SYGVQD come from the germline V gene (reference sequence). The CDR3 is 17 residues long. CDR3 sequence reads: CAEPRDRSQLEFYGYTF. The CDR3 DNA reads TGCGCCGAACCAAGGGACAGGTCGCAACTGGAATTCTATGGCTACACCTTC.

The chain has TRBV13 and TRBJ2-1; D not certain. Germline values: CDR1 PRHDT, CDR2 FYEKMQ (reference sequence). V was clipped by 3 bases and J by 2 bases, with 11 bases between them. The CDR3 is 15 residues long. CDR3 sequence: CASSLLVSTYNEQFF. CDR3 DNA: TGTGCCAGCAGCTTGTTAGTTTCTACCTACAATGAGCAGTTCTTC.

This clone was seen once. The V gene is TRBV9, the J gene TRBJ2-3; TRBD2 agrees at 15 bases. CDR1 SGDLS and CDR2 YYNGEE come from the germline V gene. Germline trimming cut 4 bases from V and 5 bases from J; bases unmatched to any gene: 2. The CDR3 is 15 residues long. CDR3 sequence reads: CASSRTSGRGDTQYF. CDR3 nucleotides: TGTGCCAGCAGCCGGACTAGCGGGAGGGGAGATACGCAGTATTTT.

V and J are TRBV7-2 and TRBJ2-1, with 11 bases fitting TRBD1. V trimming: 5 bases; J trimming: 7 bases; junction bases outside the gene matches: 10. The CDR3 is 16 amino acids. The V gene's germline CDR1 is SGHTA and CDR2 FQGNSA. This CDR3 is CASSRQDRGLGNEQFF. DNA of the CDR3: TGTGCCAGCAGCCGACAGGACAGGGGGCTAGGAAATGAGCAGTTCTTC.

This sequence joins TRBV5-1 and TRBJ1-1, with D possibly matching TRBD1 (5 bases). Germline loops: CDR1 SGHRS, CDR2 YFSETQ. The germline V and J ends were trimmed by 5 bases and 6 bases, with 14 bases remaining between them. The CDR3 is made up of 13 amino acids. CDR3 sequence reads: CASRERQQSEAFF. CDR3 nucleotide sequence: TGCGCCAGCAGGGAGAGACAGCAATCTGAAGCTTTCTTT.

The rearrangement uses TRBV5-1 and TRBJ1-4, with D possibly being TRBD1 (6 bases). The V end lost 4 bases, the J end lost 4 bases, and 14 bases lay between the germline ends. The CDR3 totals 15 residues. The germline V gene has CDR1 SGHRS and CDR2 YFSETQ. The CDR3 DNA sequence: TGCGCCAGCAGCGCACAGGGTTCGGGTAATGAAAAACTGTTTTTT. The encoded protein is CASSAQGSGNEKLFF.